What follows describes a single T cell receptor beta chain. The antigen remains unidentified. This sample stems from a study of blood T cells in healthy people across ages. Notes on the study in general: Donor CMV infection status was unknown, possibly confounding age-related changes in expanded clonotypes. Age advanced and TCR beta diversity per million T cells fell, roughly linearly.

V lost 0 bases, J lost 9 bases, and 10 bases lay in between. This CDR3 contains 14 residues. Germline assignment: CDR1 SGDLS and CDR2 YYNGEE. A J-beta primer mix and a sample-barcoded 5' primer were used in a second PCR of about 7 to 12 cycles. The study obtained at least 3 million CDR3-containing paired-end reads from every sample. MiXCR, run by TCRdb on the 5' RACE reads, gives a single entry per CDR3 protein. The repertoire holds hundreds of thousands of distinct CDR3 sequences, with 48% as singletons. The sequenced sample consisted of blood. This chain joins TRBV9 and TRBJ1-6, with D tentatively TRBD1 (6 bases). The receptor's source is a man aged 25-40 years in good health. The CDR3 is CASSVAGGLSPLHF. Written as DNA, the CDR3 is TGTGCCAGCAGCGTAGCGGGGGGGCTTTCACCCCTCCACTTT.